Shown below are 29 T cell receptor beta chains from a single sample sequenced in a study of memory CD4+ T cells and cytomegalovirus serostatus. The sort gate was single viable CD3+CD4+CD8-CD45RO+ cells for memory CD4+ T cells. TCRdb keeps only in-frame clones here, not all; method: immunoSEQ multiplex PCR. The table includes tens of thousands of clones, roughly 78% detected once. The sample was memory CD4+ T cells from blood. The receptors originated from an adult in good health and CMV-seronegative.

The V and J genes are TRBV28 and TRBJ2-2; no definite D call. The length of the CDR3 is 14 residues. The germline V gene encodes CDR1 MDHEN and CDR2 SYDVKM. Trimming took 5 bases from V and 9 from J, leaving 16 bases between them. The CDR3 DNA is TGTGCCAGCAGTCCCATAGTGAAGGGTTGGGAGCTGTTTTTT. Its translation is CASSPIVKGWELFF.

The rearrangement uses TRBV19 and TRBJ2-5; 9 bases fit TRBD2. The V segment lost 5 bases and the J segment 6 bases; nucleotides outside the gene matches: 16. The CDR3 length is 17 residues. From germline, CDR1 is LNHDA and CDR2 SQIVND (reference sequence). In DNA, the CDR3 is TGTGCCAGTAGTCCGAACGATCTCCTAGCGGGATTGCAGACCCAGTACTTC. This sequence encodes CASSPNDLLAGLQTQYF.

This rearrangement joins TRBV19 to TRBJ1-2; D unclear. This CDR3 region has 15 residues. Trimming stripped 1 base from V and 2 bases from J, with 11 bases between. CDR1 and CDR2 from the germline V gene are LNHDA and SQIVND (reference sequence). In DNA form, the CDR3 reads TGTGCCAGTAGTATAGTTGGCGTAGCGAACTATGGCTACACCTTC. This translates into CASSIVGVANYGYTF.

J is TRBJ1-1 and V is TRBV27, with D maybe TRBD1 (5 bases). V was shortened by 0 bases and J by 6 bases, with 8 bases between the two germline ends. The CDR3 spans 13 residues. CDR1 is MNHEY and CDR2 is SMNVEV in the germline V gene (reference sequence). The CDR3: CASSLSRVAEAFF. The DNA of the CDR3 is TGTGCCAGCAGTTTATCCAGGGTAGCTGAAGCTTTCTTT.

The rearrangement joins TRBV18 to TRBJ2-7; 10 bases are a match to TRBD1. Germline CDR1 is KGHSH and CDR2 is LQKENI. V shed 2 bases, J shed 5 bases, and the junction held 6 bases outside the gene matches. The CDR3 covers 15 residues. The CDR3 reads CASSPGGQGWNEQYF. The CDR3 DNA reads as TGTGCCAGCTCACCAGGGGGACAGGGGTGGAACGAGCAGTACTTC.

V gene TRBV19 combines with J gene TRBJ2-7; TRBD1 agrees at 9 bases. J was trimmed by 0 bases and V by 8 bases; bases with no gene match: 5. Germline V gene data show CDR1 as LNHDA and CDR2 as SQIVND (reference sequence). This CDR3 is 14 amino acids long. The CDR3 DNA reads TGTGCCAGTTCCCGGACAGGGGACTCCTACGAGCAGTACTTC. Translating gives CASSRTGDSYEQYF.

The V gene is TRBV30, the J gene TRBJ2-5; a possible D gene is TRBD2 (6 bases). Germline CDR1 and CDR2: GTSNPN and SVGIG (reference sequence). V was shortened by 4 bases and J by 2 bases, with 11 bases between the two germline ends. The CDR3 sequence is 13 residues long. In nucleotides, the CDR3 is TGTGCCTGGAAGAGGAGGGTACAAGAGACCCAGTACTTC. Protein: CAWKRRVQETQYF.

V gene TRBV7-9 combines with J gene TRBJ2-3; D gene ambiguous. Trimming cost V 1 base and J 0 bases, with 11 bases left between them. Per germline, CDR1 SEHNR and CDR2 FQNEAQ (reference sequence). The CDR3 has 16 amino acids. Here the CDR3 reads CASSLGVLTSTDTQYF. CDR3 nucleotides: TGTGCCAGCAGCTTAGGGGTCCTAACTAGCACAGATACGCAGTATTTT.

Details on this clone: Sequence at one end of the junction differs from germline and may be a read error. V is TRBV5-8 and J is TRBJ2-2, with D unclear. The CDR3 is made up of 15 amino acids. The germline V gene encodes CDR1 SGHTS and CDR2 YDEGEE. This CDR3 reads CASITYPRNAGELFF. In DNA form, the CDR3 reads TGTGCCAGCATCACATACCCCAGGAACGCCGGGGAGCTGTTTTTT.

This chain connects TRBV28 to TRBJ1-2; D ambiguous. Looked up from germline, CDR1 is MDHEN and CDR2 is SYDVKM. This CDR3 has 12 amino acids. The V end was cut by 2 bases, the J end by 6 bases, with 7 bases between. CDR3 residues: CASSLNRDGYTF. The CDR3 coding sequence is TGTGCCAGCAGTTTAAACAGAGATGGCTACACCTTC.

The rearrangement links TRBV5-8 to TRBJ1-5; 7 bases line up with TRBD1. J gave up 5 bases and V 0 bases, and 5 bases lay outside the gene matches. Germline CDR1 reads SGHTS; CDR2 reads YDEGEE. The CDR3 consists of 15 residues. CDR3 protein: CASSLEGAKDQPQHF. The DNA for the CDR3 is TGTGCCAGCAGCTTGGAGGGGGCGAAAGATCAGCCCCAGCATTTT. Combining the CDR3 with reference TRBV5-8 and TRBJ1-5 gives the whole variable domain EAGVTQSPTHLIKTRGQQATLRCSPISGHTSVYWYQQALGLGLQFLLWYDEGEERNRGNFPPRFSGRQFPNYSSELNVNALELEDSALYLCASSLEGAKDQPQHFGDGTRLSIL.

V and J are TRBV14 and TRBJ2-2, with D unclear. V dropped 6 bases and J dropped 1 base, with 3 bases sitting between them. From germline, CDR1 is SGHDN and CDR2 FVKESK. This CDR3 contains 12 residues. This chain's CDR3 is CASRRNTGELFF. The CDR3 DNA reads TGTGCCAGCAGACGGAACACCGGGGAGCTGTTTTTT.

The chain joins TRBV6-1 to TRBJ1-1, with 9 bases lining up with TRBD1. CDR3 size: 14 residues. CDR1 is MNHNS and CDR2 is SASEGT in the germline V gene. V was clipped by 7 bases and J by 5 bases; unmatched bases: 8. CDR3 bases: TGTGCCAGCACCGTGGACAGGGGACCAACTGAAGCTTTCTTT. It is translated as CASTVDRGPTEAFF.

This clone was seen only once. The chain carries TRBV7-8 and TRBJ2-7; no definite D call. Germline loops: CDR1 SGHVS, CDR2 FQNEAQ. CDR3 length: 15 residues. Trimming stripped 0 bases from V and 1 base from J, with 10 bases between. CDR3 protein: CASSLASGDSYEQYF. The CDR3 nucleotides read TGTGCCAGCAGCTTAGCGTCAGGCGATTCCTACGAGCAGTACTTC.

The chain employs TRBV20-1 and TRBJ1-1; D is possibly TRBD1 (5 bases). This CDR3 contains 11 residues. Trimming took off 4 bases at V and 8 bases at J, with 11 bases between the two ends. The germline V gene has CDR1 DFQATT and CDR2 SNEGSKA (reference sequence). CDR3 sequence: CSAMGPKEAFF. CDR3 DNA sequence: TGCAGTGCTATGGGGCCCAAAGAAGCTTTCTTT.

This chain connects TRBV2 to TRBJ1-5, with a possible D match to TRBD1 (5 bases). The CDR3 is 13 amino acids. Germline V lookup: CDR1 SNHLY, CDR2 FYNNEI. Trimming pared 5 bases from V and 4 bases from J, leaving 9 bases between. CDR3 in DNA: TGTGCCAGCAGTACGGGGGAAAATCAGCCCCAGCATTTT. Translating gives CASSTGENQPQHF.

The chain recombines TRBV5-1 with TRBJ1-2; no clear D. Between the trimmed V and J ends, which lost 4 bases and 1 base, there was a span of 14 bases. The CDR3 spans 15 residues. The germline gives CDR1 SGHRS, CDR2 YFSETQ. CDR3 sequence (DNA): TGCGCCAGCAGCATTTCCAGCGAACTTAACTATGGCTACACCTTC. Residues: CASSISSELNYGYTF. The full variable domain, in which reference TRBV5-1 and TRBJ1-2 provide the parts outside the CDR3, is KAGVTQTPRYLIKTRGQQVTLSCSPISGHRSVSWYQQTPGQGLQFLFEYFSETQRNKGNFPGRFSGRQFSNSRSEMNVSTLELGDSALYLCASSISSELNYGYTFGSGTRLTVV.

V gene TRBV5-1 combines with J gene TRBJ2-2; unclear D gene. With 0 bases removed from V and 1 base from J, the gap between germline ends came to 16 bases. This CDR3 is 18 amino acids long. The germline CDR1 and CDR2 sequences are SGHRS and YFSETQ. The CDR3 loop is CASSLVGLLLRNTGELFF. The CDR3 DNA is TGCGCCAGCAGCTTGGTGGGCCTTCTTCTACGGAACACCGGGGAGCTGTTTTTT.

The chain couples TRBV28 to TRBJ2-7; 9 bases line up with TRBD2. Germline loops: CDR1 MDHEN, CDR2 SYDVKM. Trimming removed 6 bases from V and 4 bases from J; junction bases left unmatched: 7. The CDR3 loop spans 14 amino acids. The CDR3 bases are TGTGCCAGCAGAGATAGCGGGAGTCGGTACGAGCAGTACTTC. Translation gives CASRDSGSRYEQYF. The full variable domain, its missing parts supplied by reference TRBV28 and TRBJ2-7, is DVKVTQSSRYLVKRTGEKVFLECVQDMDHENMFWYRQDPGLGLRLIYFSYDVKMKEKGDIPEGYSVSREKKERFSLILESASTNQTSMYLCASRDSGSRYEQYFGPGTRLTVT.

J is TRBJ2-3 and V is TRBV5-1; D is ambiguous. The CDR3 sequence is 15 residues long. Germline assignment: CDR1 SGHRS and CDR2 YFSETQ. Between the trimmed V and J ends, which lost 0 bases and 0 bases, there was a span of 8 bases. The CDR3 reads CASSLAMTSTDTQYF. The CDR3 region has the DNA TGCGCCAGCAGCTTGGCTATGACTAGCACAGATACGCAGTATTTT.

The chain joins TRBV25-1 to TRBJ1-2; possible D gene TRBD1, 5 bases. Trimming left V 1 base short and J 2 bases short, with 8 bases between. The CDR3 sequence is 14 residues long. Germline loops: CDR1 MGHDK, CDR2 SYGVNS. CDR3 coding DNA: TGTGCCAGCAGTGAATTGGGACGGAACTATGGCTACACCTTC. Its protein product is CASSELGRNYGYTF.

The rearrangement joins TRBV7-2 to TRBJ1-2; D may be TRBD1 (5 bases). CDR3 length: 14 amino acids. Trimming pared 6 bases from V and 8 bases from J, leaving 19 bases between. Germline V gene sequence: CDR1 SGHTA, CDR2 FQGNSA. For the CDR3, the DNA is TGTGCCAGCAGATTGGCCCGAGCGGGGGTAGGCTACACCTTC. Protein product: CASRLARAGVGYTF. Variable domain in full (rest from reference TRBV7-2 and TRBJ1-2): GAGVSQSPSNKVTEKGKDVELRCDPISGHTALYWYRQSLGQGLEFLIYFQGNSAPDKSGLPSDRFSAERTGGSVSTLTIQRTQQEDSAVYLCASRLARAGVGYTFGSGTRLTVV.

A remark on this clone: Its ends do not fully match the called genes, so a read error is possible. The gene calls are TRBV6-1 and TRBJ1-2, with D uncertain. Germline V gene sequence: CDR1 MNHNS, CDR2 SASEGT. The CDR3 is made up of 14 amino acids. The CDR3 DNA sequence: TGTGCCAGCAGGGAAGATATAGGAAGCTATGGCTACACCTTC. It codes for CASREDIGSYGYTF.

The chain has TRBV4-2 and TRBJ2-6; weak D call: TRBD1 (6 bases). The V and J ends lost 0 bases and 2 bases respectively, with 14 bases between them. Germline V gives CDR1 LGHNA, CDR2 YNFKEQ. The CDR3 spans 18 residues. This chain's CDR3 is CASSQDLVGATGANVLTF. Here the CDR3 DNA reads TGTGCCAGCAGCCAAGACTTGGTGGGGGCGACTGGGGCCAACGTCCTGACTTTC.

This chain connects TRBV4-1 to TRBJ2-1; 7 nucleotides line up with TRBD2. The CDR3 sequence is 15 residues long. Germline V lookup: CDR1 MGHRA, CDR2 YSYEKL. V lost 1 base and J lost 2; bases outside the gene matches: 2. CDR3 bases: TGCGCCAGCAGCCAAGGAGGGAGGGCCTACAATGAGCAGTTCTTC. Protein product: CASSQGGRAYNEQFF.

Written as DNA, the CDR3 is TGTGCCAGTACCGCTGTAGAATACATGGACTACACCTTC. This sequence encodes CASTAVEYMDYTF. J is TRBJ1-2 and V is TRBV19; D uncertain. Germline assignment: CDR1 LNHDA and CDR2 SQIVND (reference sequence). The CDR3 runs 13 residues. Trimming removed 7 bases at V and 10 bases at J, with 19 bases between.

The gene calls are TRBV28 and TRBJ1-2; TRBD1 matches at 7 bases. CDR1 and CDR2 (germline): MDHEN, SYDVKM. Germline trimming cut 8 bases from V and 8 bases from J; bases unmatched to any gene: 8. The CDR3 loop spans 12 amino acids. This CDR3 is CASETGREGYTF. The CDR3 nucleotides are TGTGCCAGCGAGACAGGGAGAGAGGGCTACACCTTC.

The rearrangement links TRBV27 to TRBJ1-2, with D perhaps TRBD1 (6 bases). With 4 bases removed from V and 4 bases from J, the gap between germline ends came to 16 bases. CDR1 and CDR2 from the germline V gene are MNHEY and SMNVEV (reference sequence). The CDR3 is made up of 15 amino acids. CDR3 bases: TGTGCCAGCAGTTCGGTGCCAGGGGCCGGCTATGGCTACACCTTC. It yields the protein CASSSVPGAGYGYTF.

The chain is built from TRBV14 and TRBJ2-3, with unresolved D. V lost 1 base and J 4 bases, leaving 9 bases between the germline ends. This CDR3 has 14 residues. CDR1 and CDR2 (germline): SGHDN, FVKESK. CDR3 nucleotides: TGTGCCAGCAGCCAAGCAGGTCGGGCAGATACGCAGTATTTT. This translates into CASSQAGRADTQYF.